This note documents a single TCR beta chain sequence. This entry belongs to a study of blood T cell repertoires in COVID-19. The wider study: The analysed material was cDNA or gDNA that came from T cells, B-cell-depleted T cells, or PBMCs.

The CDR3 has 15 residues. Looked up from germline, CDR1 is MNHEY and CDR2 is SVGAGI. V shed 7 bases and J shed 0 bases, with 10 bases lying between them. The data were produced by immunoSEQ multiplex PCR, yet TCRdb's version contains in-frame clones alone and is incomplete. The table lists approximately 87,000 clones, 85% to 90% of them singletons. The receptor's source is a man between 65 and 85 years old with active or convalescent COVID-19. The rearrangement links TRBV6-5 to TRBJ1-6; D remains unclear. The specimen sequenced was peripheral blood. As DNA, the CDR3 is TGTGCCAGCATGCAAGACAACTCCTATAATTCACCCCTCCACTTT. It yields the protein CASMQDNSYNSPLHF.